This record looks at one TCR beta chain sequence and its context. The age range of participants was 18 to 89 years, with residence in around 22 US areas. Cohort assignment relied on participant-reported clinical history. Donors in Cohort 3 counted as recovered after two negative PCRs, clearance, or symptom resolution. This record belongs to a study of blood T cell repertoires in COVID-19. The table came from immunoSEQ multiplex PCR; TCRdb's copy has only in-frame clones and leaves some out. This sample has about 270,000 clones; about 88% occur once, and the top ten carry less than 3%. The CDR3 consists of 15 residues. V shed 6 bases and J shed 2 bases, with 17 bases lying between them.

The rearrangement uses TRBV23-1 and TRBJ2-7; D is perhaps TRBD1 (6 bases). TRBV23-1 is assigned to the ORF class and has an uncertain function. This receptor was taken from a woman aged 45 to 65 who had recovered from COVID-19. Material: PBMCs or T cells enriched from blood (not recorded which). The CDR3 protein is CASSLNWTATYEQYF. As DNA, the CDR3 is TGCGCCAGCAGCCTGAACTGGACAGCGACCTACGAGCAGTACTTC.